The clone carrying this T cell receptor beta chain was observed many times. Its specificity is unknown. Patients between 18 and 65 years old had hyperthyroidism, newly diagnosed and lasting under 2 months. Thyroid ultrasound, orbital computed tomography, clinical symptoms, and serum thyroxine and TRAb underpinned diagnoses. The sample belongs to a study of T cells in Graves' hyperthyroidism and ophthalmopathy. The study's findings and limits: Onset of ophthalmopathy came a median about 6.5 months after the model predicted it.

This CDR3 region has 13 residues. V was clipped by 3 bases and J by 5 bases; unmatched bases: 3. Germline CDR1 is GTSNPN and CDR2 is SVGIG (reference sequence). What was amplified from RNA transcripts were TCR beta CDR3 regions. HTBI primers were employed in a first-round RT-PCR of the TCR CDR3. TCRdb re-called the multiplex PCR reads with MiXCR, one entry per CDR3 protein. The data hold hundreds of thousands of distinct CDR3 sequences, with under 20% observed a single time. The chain carries TRBV30 and TRBJ2-3, with TRBD1 matching 9 bases. The origin of this receptor is a woman between 50 and 59 years old with Graves' hyperthyroidism that later progressed to Graves' ophthalmopathy. Sequenced input: blood. Written as DNA, the CDR3 is TGTGCCTGGAGAGGGACAGGGAGAGATACGCAGTATTTT. It is translated as CAWRGTGRDTQYF. Together with reference TRBV30 and TRBJ2-3, the CDR3 gives the full variable domain: SQTIHQWPATLVQPVGSPLSLECTVEGTSNPNLYWYRQAAGRGLQLLFYSVGIGQISSEVPQNLSASRPQDRQFILSSKKLLLSDSGFYLCAWRGTGRDTQYFGPGTRLTVL.